This TCR beta chain is from a study of T-cell memory formation after mild COVID-19. This clonotype was seen at least ten times. V lost 2 bases, J lost 4 bases, and 14 bases lay in between. CDR1 and CDR2 from the germline V gene are SGHTA and FQGNSA. This CDR3 has 15 amino acids. TCRdb independently ran MiXCR on the 5' RACE reads; one entry per CDR3 protein. This sample has about 300,000 distinct CDR3 sequences, with roughly 19% found just once. V usage is TRBV7-2 and J usage is TRBJ1-2; D perhaps matches TRBD1 (6 bases). The TCR originated in a man aged 18 to 29 who had mild COVID-19 (a few samples of this study predate the infection). Cell type and time point are not known. Source material: PBMCs or a T cell subset sorted from them (not recorded which). As DNA, the CDR3 is TGTGCCAGCAGCTTACTCTCGGGGGGCCTCTATGGCTACACCTTC. The encoded protein is CASSLLSGGLYGYTF.